Following are 10 T cell receptor beta chains from one sample sequenced in a study of shared clonotypes between healthy human individuals. The repertoire was sequenced with immunoSEQ multiplex PCR; TCRdb's copy has only in-frame clones and lacks some. The sample gives 2 million to 2.5 million clones, approximately 96% of which show up once; roughly 0.13% is in the top ten. Sequencing used naive CD4+ T cells sorted from blood. Subset meaning: CD45RA+ positively selected. The receptors here all came from a man aged 18 to 30 in good health.

The V and J genes are TRBV6-5 and TRBJ2-1; D gene ambiguous. V lost 6 bases, J lost 3 bases, and 15 bases lay in between. The CDR3 runs to 15 residues. In germline, CDR1 is MNHEY, CDR2 SVGAGI. Here the CDR3 DNA reads TGTGCCAGCAGCAAAACCTCCTATGTCTACAATGAGCAGTTCTTC. Protein: CASSKTSYVYNEQFF.

This chain links TRBV7-9 with TRBJ2-1, with 8 positions matching TRBD2. The junction had 8 bases not matched to a gene; V was cut back by 1 base and J by 0 bases. Looked up from germline, CDR1 is SEHNR and CDR2 is FQNEAQ (reference sequence). The CDR3 runs to 18 residues. CDR3 DNA: TGTGCCAGCAGCTTAGGCACTAGCGGAATCACCTCCTACAATGAGCAGTTCTTC. Translated, it gives CASSLGTSGITSYNEQFF. Supplemented by reference TRBV7-9 and TRBJ2-1, the full variable domain reads DTGVSQNPRHKITKRGQNVTFRCDPISEHNRLYWYRQTLGQGPEFLTYFQNEAQLEKSRLLSDRFSAERPKGSFSTLEIQRTEQGDSAMYLCASSLGTSGITSYNEQFFGPGTRLTVL.

V is TRBV5-4 and J is TRBJ2-1; 12 nucleotides match TRBD2. CDR1 SGHNT and CDR2 YYREEE come from the germline V gene (reference sequence). This CDR3 spans 18 amino acids. The trim removed 2 bases at V and 2 bases at J, leaving 8 bases unmatched. The CDR3 loop is CASSLLAGGPLPYNEQFF. The CDR3 DNA sequence: TGTGCCAGCAGCTTACTAGCGGGGGGTCCTCTACCCTACAATGAGCAGTTCTTC.

This sequence joins TRBV18 and TRBJ2-5; D gene ambiguous. The CDR3 runs 13 residues. Between the trimmed V and J ends, which lost 5 bases and 1 base, there was a span of 8 bases. From germline, CDR1 is KGHSH and CDR2 LQKENI. The CDR3 is CASSARLQETQYF. In DNA, the CDR3 is TGTGCCAGCTCAGCCCGGCTCCAAGAGACCCAGTACTTC.

The CDR3 reads CASTGSETQYF. Written as DNA, the CDR3 is TGTGCCAGCACAGGGTCAGAGACCCAGTACTTC. The rearrangement joins TRBV14 to TRBJ2-5; D may be TRBD1 (5 bases). There are 11 residues in the CDR3. V was clipped by 7 bases and J by 4 bases, with 7 bases between them. Germline values: CDR1 SGHDN, CDR2 FVKESK.

The rearrangement joins TRBV4-3 to TRBJ2-3, with 14 bases matching TRBD2. Germline V gene data show CDR1 as LGHNA and CDR2 as YSLEER. V shed 5 bases and J 5 bases; nucleotides not matched to a gene: 6. The CDR3 sequence is 16 residues long. CDR3 sequence reads: CASSEGLAGVVDTQYF. Here the CDR3 DNA reads TGCGCCAGCAGCGAGGGACTAGCGGGAGTCGTAGATACGCAGTATTTT.

V usage is TRBV15 and J usage is TRBJ1-2; 7 bases line up with TRBD1. J was trimmed by 5 bases and V by 3 bases; bases with no gene match: 0. Germline loops: CDR1 LNHNV, CDR2 YYDKDF (reference sequence). The CDR3 length is 12 residues. The CDR3 region is CATSRDRYGYTF. CDR3 DNA: TGTGCCACCAGCAGGGACAGGTATGGCTACACCTTC.

The chain couples TRBV5-1 to TRBJ2-3; D possibly matches TRBD1 or TRBD2 (5 bases each). V lost 4 bases, J lost 5 bases, and 14 bases lay in between. Germline CDR1 reads SGHRS; CDR2 reads YFSETQ. The CDR3 is made up of 14 amino acids. The CDR3 coding sequence is TGCGCCAGCAGCGGGACCGTCGGTCAAGATACGCAGTATTTT. Translated: CASSGTVGQDTQYF.

The DNA of the CDR3 is TGTGCCAGCAGATGGGGTGGACGGACTAATGAAAAACTGTTTTTT. It translates to CASRWGGRTNEKLFF. This chain links TRBV7-2 with TRBJ1-4; no firm D call. The CDR3 is 15 amino acids. Between the trimmed V and J ends, which lost 6 bases and 2 bases, there was a span of 13 bases. CDR1 SGHTA and CDR2 FQGNSA come from the germline V gene.

The chain has TRBV27 and TRBJ2-2; D is possibly TRBD1 or TRBD2 (5 bases each). This CDR3 is built from 17 residues. The V end lost 5 bases, the J end lost 0 bases, and 16 bases lay between the germline ends. CDR1 and CDR2 (germline): MNHEY, SMNVEV (reference sequence). The CDR3 DNA reads as TGTGCCAGCAGTGTACACGGACGAGGGGCGAACACCGGGGAGCTGTTTTTT. Encoded protein: CASSVHGRGANTGELFF.